The 21 T cell receptor beta chains below all came from one sample that was sequenced in a study of blood T cell repertoires in COVID-19. Profiled with immunoSEQ multiplex PCR; TCRdb holds only in-frame clones, not every one. The sample records 190,000 or so clones, over 80% being singletons. Specimen: PBMCs or T cells enriched from blood (not recorded which). Receptor source: a man aged 18 to 30 with acute COVID-19.

This clone showed up just a few times. J is TRBJ1-6 and V is TRBV28, with D possibly TRBD1 on 6 matching bases. The CDR3 length is 16 residues. Looked up from germline, CDR1 is MDHEN and CDR2 is SYDVKM. The V end was cut by 5 bases, the J end by 2 bases, with 13 bases between. The CDR3 DNA follows: TGTGCCAGCAGTCCGGACGGGACAACCTATAATTCACCCCTCCACTTT. Protein sequence: CASSPDGTTYNSPLHF.

The gene calls are TRBV6-1 and TRBJ2-1; 7 bases fit TRBD2. With V trimmed by 1 base and J by 1 base, 7 bases remained unmatched. Germline CDR1 is MNHNS and CDR2 is SASEGT. CDR3 length equals 17 residues. CDR3 DNA: TGTGCCAGCAGTGAAGGGGCGGGAGCGGGTTCCTACAATGAGCAGTTCTTC. The encoded protein is CASSEGAGAGSYNEQFF.

V usage is TRBV27 and J usage is TRBJ2-4; 15 bases fit TRBD2. CDR1 is MNHEY, CDR2 SMNVEV, per germline (reference sequence). CDR3 length: 16 residues. J gave up 6 bases and V 5 bases, and 5 bases lay outside the gene matches. CDR3 sequence reads: CASSGLAGGRGNIQYF. In DNA, the CDR3 is TGTGCCAGCAGTGGACTAGCGGGAGGGAGGGGAAACATTCAGTACTTC.

This chain connects TRBV11-2 to TRBJ2-7; 9 positions agree with TRBD2. After removal of 4 bases from V and 7 bases from J, the junction contained 8 bases not matched to a gene. The CDR3 runs to 14 residues. Germline CDR1 and CDR2: SGHAT and FQNNGV. CDR3 nucleotides: TGTGCCAGCAGCTCACTAGCGGGCCTACAGGAGCAGTACTTC. It is translated as CASSSLAGLQEQYF.

The J gene is TRBJ2-5, the V gene TRBV5-1; 8 positions match TRBD1. The trim removed 0 bases at V and 4 bases at J, leaving 8 bases unmatched. From germline, CDR1 is SGHRS and CDR2 YFSETQ. The CDR3 consists of 16 residues. The CDR3 DNA is TGCGCCAGCAGCTTGGATTCTGGCAGGGGGCGAGAGACCCAGTACTTC. Protein product: CASSLDSGRGRETQYF.

The chain employs TRBV28 and TRBJ1-4; 8 bases line up with TRBD1. The V segment lost 5 bases and the J segment 0 bases; nucleotides outside the gene matches: 5. Germline lookup yields CDR1 MDHEN and CDR2 SYDVKM. There are 16 residues in the CDR3. CDR3 sequence: CASSPGGPTTNEKLFF. The CDR3 coding sequence is TGTGCCAGCAGTCCAGGGGGCCCCACAACTAATGAAAAACTGTTTTTT.

The gene calls are TRBV5-6 and TRBJ1-2, with 8 bases matching TRBD1. CDR3 size: 13 residues. Germline V CDR1 and CDR2: SGHDT, YYEEEE. V shed 4 bases and J 4 bases; nucleotides not matched to a gene: 3. The CDR3 is CASSIGQGYGYTF. DNA of the CDR3: TGTGCCAGCAGCATTGGACAGGGCTATGGCTACACCTTC.

The V gene is TRBV19, the J gene TRBJ2-7, with 8 bases identical to TRBD1. The germline gives CDR1 LNHDA, CDR2 SQIVND (reference sequence). The J segment lost 3 bases and the V segment lost 6 bases, leaving 7 bases of the junction unmatched. This CDR3 region has 14 residues. The CDR3 spells CASSDDGQGYEQYF. As DNA, the CDR3 is TGTGCCAGTAGCGATGACGGACAGGGCTACGAGCAGTACTTC.

The chain employs TRBV5-5 and TRBJ1-1; no definite D call. Germline lookup yields CDR1 SGHKS and CDR2 YYEKEE (reference sequence). Deletions cut 0 bases from V and 7 bases from J, with 10 bases between. This CDR3 has 13 residues. CDR3 sequence (DNA): TGTGCCAGCAGCTTGGAGTGGTCCGGTGAAGCTTTCTTT. Encoded protein: CASSLEWSGEAFF.

In the case of this clone: This CDR3 is also generated by other DNA sequences in the sample. The V and J genes are TRBV19 and TRBJ2-7; perhaps TRBD1 as D (5 bases). The V and J ends lost 3 bases and 3 bases respectively, with 12 bases between them. This CDR3 comprises 14 residues. Germline loops: CDR1 LNHDA, CDR2 SQIVND (reference sequence). CDR3 in DNA: TGTGCCAGTAGTATCCAGGGTTCTAGCTACGAGCAGTACTTC. It translates to CASSIQGSSYEQYF.

V and J are TRBV18 and TRBJ1-1; D perhaps matches TRBD1 (6 bases). Between the trimmed V and J ends, which lost 1 base and 4 bases, there was a span of 10 bases. The CDR3 runs 14 residues. Germline CDR1 reads KGHSH; CDR2 reads LQKENI. As DNA, the CDR3 is TGTGCCAGCTCACCACTACAAGGGGGCACTGAAGCTTTCTTT. Its protein is CASSPLQGGTEAFF.

The genes are TRBV11-3 and TRBJ1-1, with a tentative D call TRBD1 (5 bases). V lost 1 base and J 2 bases, leaving 17 bases between the germline ends. There are 17 residues in the CDR3. Germline V gene sequence: CDR1 SGHNT, CDR2 YENEEA. DNA for the CDR3: TGTGCCAGCAGCTTAGGCCAGGGTGAATCTTTTAACACTGAAGCTTTCTTT. It is translated as CASSLGQGESFNTEAFF.

The chain is built from TRBV28 and TRBJ2-7; 10 nucleotides match TRBD2. Germline V lookup: CDR1 MDHEN, CDR2 SYDVKM. V shed 4 bases, J shed 2 bases, and the junction held 5 bases outside the gene matches. The CDR3 loop spans 15 amino acids. CDR3 residues: CASSWTSGLTYEQYF. As DNA, the CDR3 is TGTGCCAGCAGTTGGACTAGCGGCCTCACCTACGAGCAGTACTTC. Combining the CDR3 with reference TRBV28 and TRBJ2-7 gives the whole variable domain DVKVTQSSRYLVKRTGEKVFLECVQDMDHENMFWYRQDPGLGLRLIYFSYDVKMKEKGDIPEGYSVSREKKERFSLILESASTNQTSMYLCASSWTSGLTYEQYFGPGTRLTVT.

The V call is TRBV25-1, the J call TRBJ1-1; TRBD1 matches 7 bases. The CDR3 length is 15 residues. Trimming cost V 3 bases and J 7 bases; bases outside gene matches: 11. Germline CDR1 reads MGHDK; CDR2 reads SYGVNS. In nucleotides, the CDR3 is TGTGCCAGCAGTGATTCCCGGACAGGACCCGATGAAGCTTTCTTT. Encoded protein: CASSDSRTGPDEAFF. The entire variable domain, with the rest obtained from reference TRBV25-1 and TRBJ1-1, is as follows: EADIYQTPRYLVIGTGKKITLECSQTMGHDKMYWYQQDPGMELHLIHYSYGVNSTEKGDLSSESTVSRIRTEHFPLTLESARPSHTSQYLCASSDSRTGPDEAFFGQGTRLTVV.

The chain carries TRBV28 and TRBJ2-3; 9 bases line up with TRBD2. From germline, CDR1 is MDHEN and CDR2 SYDVKM. J lost 1 base, V lost 10 bases, and 15 bases had no gene match. CDR3 length: 17 amino acids. CDR3 nucleotides: TGTGCCACCACCGGGGCTAGCGGGATGATCGGCACAGATACGCAGTATTTT. Translating gives CATTGASGMIGTDTQYF. Full variable domain (outside the CDR3, taken from reference TRBV28 and TRBJ2-3): DVKVTQSSRYLVKRTGEKVFLECVQDMDHENMFWYRQDPGLGLRLIYFSYDVKMKEKGDIPEGYSVSREKKERFSLILESASTNQTSMYLCATTGASGMIGTDTQYFGPGTRLTVL.

The chain joins TRBV18 to TRBJ1-2; unclear D gene. The ends were cut back, 2 bases at V and 6 bases at J, with 13 bases in the middle. Germline V gene sequence: CDR1 KGHSH, CDR2 LQKENI. This CDR3 has 14 amino acids. CDR3 DNA: TGTGCCAGCTCACCAAGCCGGGGTCGGGATGGCTACACCTTC. Translation gives CASSPSRGRDGYTF.

This clone was counted a single time. This chain joins TRBV19 and TRBJ2-5, with D possibly TRBD1 on 6 matching bases. Trimming left V 6 bases short and J 5 bases short, with 10 bases between. This CDR3 spans 12 amino acids. Germline CDR1 LNHDA, CDR2 SQIVND (reference sequence). The CDR3 DNA follows: TGTGCCAGTAGGGCTAGGGGGGAGACCCAGTACTTC. Translated: CASRARGETQYF.

The chain uses TRBV27 and TRBJ2-2; D possibly corresponds to TRBD2 (6 bases). Trimming removed 5 bases at V and 4 bases at J, with 20 bases between. The germline gives CDR1 MNHEY, CDR2 SMNVEV (reference sequence). The CDR3 has 17 amino acids. The CDR3 region is CASSPEVAASATGELFF. The CDR3 DNA reads TGTGCCAGCAGTCCGGAGGTAGCGGCCTCCGCCACCGGGGAGCTGTTTTTT.

The V and J genes are TRBV7-9 and TRBJ1-6, with 8 bases that match TRBD1. Germline lookup yields CDR1 SEHNR and CDR2 FQNEAQ (reference sequence). This CDR3 spans 15 amino acids. J was trimmed by 8 bases and V by 5 bases; bases with no gene match: 8. The CDR3 region has the DNA TGTGCCAGCAGCGAATCCCGGACAGGGTATTCACCCCTCCACTTT. Residues: CASSESRTGYSPLHF.

The gene calls are TRBV19 and TRBJ2-5; a weak D match, TRBD1 (5 bases). The CDR3 has 12 amino acids. Between the trimmed V and J ends, which lost 5 bases and 5 bases, there was a span of 9 bases. Looked up from germline, CDR1 is LNHDA and CDR2 is SQIVND (reference sequence). The CDR3 spells CASSAGLETQYF. CDR3 bases: TGTGCCAGTAGTGCAGGGTTGGAGACCCAGTACTTC.

This clone was seen only a few times. The chain has TRBV30 and TRBJ1-5, with D maybe TRBD1 (5 bases). The CDR3 sequence is 14 residues long. V lost 2 bases to trimming and J lost 2 bases, with 10 bases between them. Germline CDR1 reads GTSNPN; CDR2 reads SVGIG (reference sequence). The CDR3 region has the DNA TGTGCCTGGAGTCGCGGGACGGGCAATCAGCCCCAGCATTTT. Translation gives CAWSRGTGNQPQHF.